The present T cell receptor beta chain was sequenced within a study of blood T cells in healthy people across ages. A sample-barcoded 5' primer and a J-beta primer mix were used in a second PCR of roughly 6 to 11 cycles. One entry per CDR3 protein results from TCRdb running MiXCR on the 5' RACE reads. Of around 670,000 distinct CDR3 sequences in the sample, about 30% are singletons; the top ten hold 15% to 18%. Notes on the study in general: Getting older went along with TCR beta diversity per million T cells dropping roughly linearly. Across samples, TCR beta diversity tracked strongly with naive T cell percentage.

Germline assignment: CDR1 SSHAT and CDR2 FNYEAQ (reference sequence). CDR3 length: 13 residues. Comments on this clonotype: The antigen is not known. An end of the junction differs from the germline gene, which may be a read error.

Aged about 6 to 95, donors were systemically healthy Caucasians from Russia. Sequenced: blood. This TCR was sampled from a woman aged 80 or older in good health. The rearrangement links TRBV7-7 to TRBJ2-4, with D maybe TRBD1 (5 bases). Judging by the DNA end, TRBJ2-5 fits better; the J call may be wrong. As DNA, the CDR3 is TGTGCCTGCAGCTTAGGACAACAAGAGACCCAGTACTTC. Its translation: CACSLGQQETQYF.